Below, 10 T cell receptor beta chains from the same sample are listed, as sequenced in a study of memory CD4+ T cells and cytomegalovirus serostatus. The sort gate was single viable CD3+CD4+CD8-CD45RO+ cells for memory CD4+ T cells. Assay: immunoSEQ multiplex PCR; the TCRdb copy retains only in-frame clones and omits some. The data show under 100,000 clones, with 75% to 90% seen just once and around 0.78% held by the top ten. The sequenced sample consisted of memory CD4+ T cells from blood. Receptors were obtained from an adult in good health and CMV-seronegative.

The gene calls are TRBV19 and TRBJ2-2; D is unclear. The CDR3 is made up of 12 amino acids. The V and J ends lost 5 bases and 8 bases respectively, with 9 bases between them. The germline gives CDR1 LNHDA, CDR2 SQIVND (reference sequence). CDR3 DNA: TGTGCCAGTAGTTACCTGGGAGGGGAGCTGTTTTTT. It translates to CASSYLGGELFF.

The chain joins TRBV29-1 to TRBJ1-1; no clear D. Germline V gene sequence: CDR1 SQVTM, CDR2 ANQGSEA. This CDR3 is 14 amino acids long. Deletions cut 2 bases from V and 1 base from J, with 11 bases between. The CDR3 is CSVEILPGNTEAFF. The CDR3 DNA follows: TGCAGCGTTGAAATTCTACCAGGGAACACTGAAGCTTTCTTT.

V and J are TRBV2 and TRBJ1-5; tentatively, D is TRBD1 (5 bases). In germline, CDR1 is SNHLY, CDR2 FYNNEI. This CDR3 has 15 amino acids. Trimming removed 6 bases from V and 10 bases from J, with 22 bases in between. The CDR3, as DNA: TGTGCCAGCAGGAAAGAAGGGACCCCTAAGTTACCCCAGCATTTT. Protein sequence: CASRKEGTPKLPQHF.

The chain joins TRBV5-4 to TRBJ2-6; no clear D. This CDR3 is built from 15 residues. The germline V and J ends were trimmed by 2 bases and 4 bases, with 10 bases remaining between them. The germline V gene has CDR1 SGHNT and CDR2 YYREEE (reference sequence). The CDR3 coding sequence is TGTGCCAGCAGCTTAGGTTCATCGGGGGCCAACGTCCTGACTTTC. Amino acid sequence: CASSLGSSGANVLTF.

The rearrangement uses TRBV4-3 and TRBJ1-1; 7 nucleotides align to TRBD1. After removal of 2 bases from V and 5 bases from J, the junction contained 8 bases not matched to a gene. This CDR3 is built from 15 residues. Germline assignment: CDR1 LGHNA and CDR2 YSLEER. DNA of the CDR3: TGCGCCAGCAGCCAACATGACAGGGATGCGACTGAAGCTTTCTTT. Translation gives CASSQHDRDATEAFF.

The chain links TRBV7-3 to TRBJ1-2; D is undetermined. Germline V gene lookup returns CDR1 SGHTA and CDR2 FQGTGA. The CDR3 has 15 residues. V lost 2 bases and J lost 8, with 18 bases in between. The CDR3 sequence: CASSLSGTPSGGYTF. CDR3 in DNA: TGTGCCAGCAGCTTATCCGGCACCCCAAGCGGGGGCTACACCTTC.

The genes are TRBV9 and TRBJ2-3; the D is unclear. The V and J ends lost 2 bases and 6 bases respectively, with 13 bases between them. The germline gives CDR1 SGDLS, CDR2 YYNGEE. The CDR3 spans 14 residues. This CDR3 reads CASSVGIRGDTQYF. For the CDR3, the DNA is TGTGCCAGCAGCGTGGGTATCAGAGGTGATACGCAGTATTTT.

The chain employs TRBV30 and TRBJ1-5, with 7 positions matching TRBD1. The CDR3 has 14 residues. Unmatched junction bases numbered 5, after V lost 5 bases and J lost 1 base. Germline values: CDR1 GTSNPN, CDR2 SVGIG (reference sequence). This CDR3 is CAWGGQFSNQPQHF. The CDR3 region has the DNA TGTGCCTGGGGGGGACAGTTCAGCAATCAGCCCCAGCATTTT. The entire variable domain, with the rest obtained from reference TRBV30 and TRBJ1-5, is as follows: SQTIHQWPATLVQPVGSPLSLECTVEGTSNPNLYWYRQAAGRGLQLLFYSVGIGQISSEVPQNLSASRPQDRQFILSSKKLLLSDSGFYLCAWGGQFSNQPQHFGDGTRLSIL.

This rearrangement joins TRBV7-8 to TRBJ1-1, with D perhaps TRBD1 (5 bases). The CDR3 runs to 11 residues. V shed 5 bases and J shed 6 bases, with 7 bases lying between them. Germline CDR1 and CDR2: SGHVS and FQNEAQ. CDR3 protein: CASSVQAEAFF. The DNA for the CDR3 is TGTGCCAGCAGCGTACAGGCTGAAGCTTTCTTT.

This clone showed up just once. The chain's CDR3 is CASGLVYTGTGTYEQYF. CDR3 sequence (DNA): TGTGCTAGTGGTTTGGTTTATACCGGGACAGGGACCTACGAGCAGTACTTC. The chain has TRBV12-5 and TRBJ2-7, with TRBD1 identical over 9 bases. This CDR3 spans 17 amino acids. V dropped 0 bases and J dropped 2; count of bases not matched to a gene: 8. CDR1 LGHNT and CDR2 FRNRAP come from the germline V gene.